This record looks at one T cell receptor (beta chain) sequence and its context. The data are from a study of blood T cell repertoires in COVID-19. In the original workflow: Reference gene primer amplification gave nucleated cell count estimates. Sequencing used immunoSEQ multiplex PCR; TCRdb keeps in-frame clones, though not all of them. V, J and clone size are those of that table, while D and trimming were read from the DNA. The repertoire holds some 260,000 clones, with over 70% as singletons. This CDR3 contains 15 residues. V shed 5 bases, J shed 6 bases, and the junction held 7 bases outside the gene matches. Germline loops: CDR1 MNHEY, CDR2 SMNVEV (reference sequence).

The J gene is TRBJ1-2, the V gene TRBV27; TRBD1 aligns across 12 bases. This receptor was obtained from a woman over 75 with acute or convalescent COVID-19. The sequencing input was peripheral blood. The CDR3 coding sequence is TGTGCCAGCAGTCCCTGGGGACAGGGGGCGCATGGCTACACCTTC. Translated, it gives CASSPWGQGAHGYTF.